This entry is about one TCR beta chain. The antigen remains undetermined. An end of the junction does not agree with germline; a read error may underlie this. This entry comes from a study of identifying expanded T cells in peripheral blood. Study results and limitations: Variance in clone template counts between approximately two-week samples significantly increased with total template count across all healthy donors.

TCRdb keeps only in-frame clones here, not all; method: immunoSEQ multiplex PCR. The data contain about 85,000 clones, 75% to 90% of them singletons. During the collection period, no donor immune events like infections were recorded. This receptor was identified in a person aged 18 to 75 in good health. Sequenced material: blood.

CDR3 in amino acids: CASSLLAGGPGTAETQYF. As DNA, the CDR3 is TGTGCTAGCAGCTTACTAGCGGGGGGCCCGGGGACTGCAGAGACCCAGTACTTC. This chain connects TRBV7-7 to TRBJ2-5, with 12 nucleotides matching TRBD2. The germline V gene has CDR1 SSHAT and CDR2 FNYEAQ (reference sequence). The length of the CDR3 is 18 residues.